These 15 T cell receptor beta chains were all obtained from the same sample, sequenced in a study of cytomegalovirus exposure and HLA in healthy donors. The PCR made use of 60 Vbeta and 13 Jbeta primers. This table comes from immunoSEQ multiplex PCR, and its TCRdb copy is limited to in-frame clones, with some not included. This sample has around 110,000 clones, with approximately 73% found just once. Sequencing was carried out using PBMCs. These receptor sequences come from a man aged 25-45 years in good health and CMV-seronegative.

The table lists this clone with many counts. The V and J genes are TRBV6-1 and TRBJ1-2; TRBD1 might be the D (5 bases). Trimming took off 3 bases at V and 7 bases at J, with 18 bases between the two ends. The CDR3 is made up of 15 amino acids. CDR1 and CDR2 from the germline V gene are MNHNS and SASEGT. CDR3 bases: TGTGCCAGCAGTGACTTCCACATGGGGGGAGGTGGCTACACCTTC. This encodes CASSDFHMGGGGYTF.

This clone showed up just once. The J gene is TRBJ2-2, the V gene TRBV5-3, with D hard to call. TRBV5-3 carries the ORF label, with uncertain function. CDR3 length: 12 residues. CDR3 amino acids: CATTPNTGELFF. The CDR3 nucleotides read TGTGCGACGACACCGAACACCGGGGAGCTGTTTTTT.

This sequence joins TRBV5-6 and TRBJ2-3, with TRBD2 as a possible D gene (6 bases). Germline lookup yields CDR1 SGHDT and CDR2 YYEEEE. The CDR3 runs to 14 residues. Deletions cut 2 bases from V and 5 bases from J, with 12 bases between. The CDR3 DNA sequence: TGTGCCAGCAGCTTCCACCCTAGCGAAGATACGCAGTATTTT. Its protein product is CASSFHPSEDTQYF.

The rearrangement links TRBV6-5 to TRBJ2-5; no clear D. CDR3 size: 13 residues. Germline V gives CDR1 MNHEY, CDR2 SVGAGI. V was clipped by 4 bases and J by 1 base, with 7 bases between them. CDR3 nucleotide sequence: TGTGCCAGCAGTTTCGCGGCCCAAGAGACCCAGTACTTC. It is translated as CASSFAAQETQYF.

V and J are TRBV7-8 and TRBJ1-2, with D perhaps TRBD1 (5 bases). The germline V gene encodes CDR1 SGHVS and CDR2 FQNEAQ. V gave up 1 base and J gave up 3 bases, with 9 bases separating them. The length of the CDR3 is 14 residues. CDR3 protein: CASSLGVGDYGYTF. In DNA form, the CDR3 reads TGTGCCAGCAGCTTAGGGGTAGGGGACTATGGCTACACCTTC.

The chain combines TRBV2 with TRBJ2-5, with 12 bases identical to TRBD1. The J call may be in error: the DNA end matches TRBJ2-7 better. The germline CDR1 and CDR2 sequences are SNHLY and FYNNEI. The length of the CDR3 is 14 residues. The chain's CDR3 is CASRKGTGGSEQYF. The CDR3 region has the DNA TGTGCCAGCAGGAAGGGGACAGGGGGCAGCGAGCAGTACTTC.

The CDR3 here is CASSLRRFNSPLHF. DNA for the CDR3: TGTGCCAGCAGTTTAAGGCGGTTTAATTCACCCCTCCACTTT. The chain joins TRBV27 to TRBJ1-6; D not resolved. Germline V gene sequence: CDR1 MNHEY, CDR2 SMNVEV (reference sequence). The CDR3 extends over 14 amino acids. V lost 2 bases and J 6 bases, leaving 8 bases between the germline ends.

The rearrangement joins TRBV11-2 to TRBJ1-5; TRBD1 might be the D (5 bases). Germline V lookup: CDR1 SGHAT, CDR2 FQNNGV. The CDR3 covers 16 residues. V shed 1 base and J shed 0 bases, with 10 bases lying between them. Written as DNA, the CDR3 is TGTGCCAGCAGCTTAGGAGCAGGACATAGCAATCAGCCCCAGCATTTT. Translating gives CASSLGAGHSNQPQHF.

This chain connects TRBV7-9 to TRBJ2-7, with D perhaps TRBD1 (6 bases). The V gene's germline CDR1 is SEHNR and CDR2 FQNEAQ (reference sequence). This CDR3 is built from 14 residues. Deletions cut 4 bases from V and 0 bases from J, with 10 bases between. CDR3 in DNA: TGTGCCAGCAGCTCGGGACACAACTCCTACGAGCAGTACTTC. The encoded protein is CASSSGHNSYEQYF.

This clone has just a few counts. V usage is TRBV19 and J usage is TRBJ2-7; 7 nucleotides align to TRBD2. There are 16 residues in the CDR3. Per the germline V gene, CDR1 is LNHDA and CDR2 is SQIVND (reference sequence). V was clipped by 6 bases and J by 6 bases; unmatched bases: 17. The CDR3 DNA reads TGTGCCAGTAGCCCACACGGGGCTAGCGGAAGATCCGAGCAGTACTTC. Translating it yields CASSPHGASGRSEQYF.

The chain employs TRBV5-8 and TRBJ1-5, with 10 bases matching TRBD1. Germline trimming cut 3 bases from V and 7 bases from J; bases unmatched to any gene: 10. Germline lookup yields CDR1 SGHTS and CDR2 YDEGEE. The CDR3 loop spans 16 amino acids. CDR3 protein: CASSSDRDRGRQPQHF. The CDR3 coding sequence is TGTGCCAGCAGCTCCGACCGGGACAGGGGTCGACAGCCCCAGCATTTT.

The CDR3 region is CASSLIGGNQPQHF. DNA for the CDR3: TGTGCCAGCAGCTTAATCGGGGGCAATCAGCCCCAGCATTTT. This chain joins TRBV11-2 and TRBJ1-5, with D unresolved. The germline V gene encodes CDR1 SGHAT and CDR2 FQNNGV. The CDR3 is 14 amino acids. V lost 2 bases to trimming and J lost 2 bases, with 7 bases between them.

V and J are TRBV4-1 and TRBJ2-5; 12 bases line up with TRBD2. V gave up 3 bases and J gave up 4 bases; unmatched junction bases: 9. CDR3 length: 17 residues. Germline CDR1 reads MGHRA; CDR2 reads YSYEKL. The CDR3 sequence is CASSHQASGGAGETQYF. In DNA form, the CDR3 reads TGCGCCAGCAGCCACCAGGCTAGCGGGGGGGCAGGAGAGACCCAGTACTTC.

This clone showed up just a few times. The gene calls are TRBV18 and TRBJ1-5, with 7 positions matching TRBD1. Germline trimming cut 2 bases from V and 0 bases from J; bases unmatched to any gene: 1. Germline V gene sequence: CDR1 KGHSH, CDR2 LQKENI. This CDR3 contains 15 residues. CDR3 region: CASSPAGGSNQPQHF. The DNA for the CDR3 is TGTGCCAGCTCACCAGCAGGGGGTAGCAATCAGCCCCAGCATTTT.

This clone came up a few times. The chain links TRBV20-1 to TRBJ1-2, with D possibly being TRBD1 (5 bases). Germline V gives CDR1 DFQATT, CDR2 SNEGSKA (reference sequence). V was pared by 5 bases and J by 2 bases, with 6 bases between. The CDR3 is 11 amino acids. The DNA for the CDR3 is TGCAGTGCTTGGACAAACTATGGCTACACCTTC. This translates into CSAWTNYGYTF.